The next 21 T cell receptor beta chains were all read from a single sample in a study of blood T cell repertoires in COVID-19. Data came from immunoSEQ multiplex PCR; TCRdb stores just in-frame clones and leaves some out. The table shows roughly 380,000 clones, with about 85% occurring only once. Sequenced: peripheral blood. These receptors were collected from a young woman with acute or convalescent COVID-19.

The CDR3 protein is CASSRGGGSSYNEQFF. In DNA, the CDR3 is TGTGCCAGCAGCCGAGGCGGCGGTAGCTCCTACAATGAGCAGTTCTTC. The chain uses TRBV7-3 and TRBJ2-1, with D hard to call. The CDR3 consists of 16 residues. In germline, CDR1 is SGHTA, CDR2 FQGTGA. The V gene lost 5 bases and the J gene lost 0 bases, with 14 bases spanning the gap. Filled out from reference TRBV7-3 and TRBJ2-1, the complete variable domain reads GAGVSQTPSNKVTEKGKYVELRCDPISGHTALYWYRQSLGQGPEFLIYFQGTGAADDSGLPNDRFFAVRPEGSVSTLKIQRTERGDSAVYLCASSRGGGSSYNEQFFGPGTRLTVL.

The chain has TRBV13 and TRBJ2-5; D call uncertain. CDR3 size: 13 residues. In germline, CDR1 is PRHDT, CDR2 FYEKMQ (reference sequence). Trimming removed 2 bases at V and 1 base at J, with 5 bases between. For the CDR3, the DNA is TGTGCCAGCAGCTTACAGGTCCAAGAGACCCAGTACTTC. It yields the protein CASSLQVQETQYF. Based on the CDR3 plus reference TRBV13 and TRBJ2-5, the full variable domain is AAGVIQSPRHLIKEKRETATLKCYPIPRHDTVYWYQQGPGQDPQFLISFYEKMQSDKGSIPDRFSAQQFSDYHSELNMSSLELGDSALYFCASSLQVQETQYFGPGTRLLVL.

The genes are TRBV4-1 and TRBJ2-5; 10 positions agree with TRBD1. The J segment lost 4 bases and the V segment lost 6 bases, leaving 8 bases of the junction unmatched. The V gene's germline CDR1 is MGHRA and CDR2 YSYEKL. This CDR3 has 15 amino acids. DNA of the CDR3: TGCGCCAGCAGTCCCGGGACAGGGGCTGGAGAGACCCAGTACTTC. Its translation is CASSPGTGAGETQYF.

This chain joins TRBV28 and TRBJ1-4, with D possibly TRBD1 on 6 matching bases. Trimming removed 2 bases from V and 4 bases from J, with 26 bases in between. The length of the CDR3 is 20 residues. CDR1 is MDHEN, CDR2 SYDVKM, per germline. The CDR3, as DNA: TGTGCCAGCAGTTTAAGGGTACAGGGAATTTACTCGGTACTTAATGAAAAACTGTTTTTT. Translating it yields CASSLRVQGIYSVLNEKLFF. The full variable domain, its missing parts supplied by reference TRBV28 and TRBJ1-4, is DVKVTQSSRYLVKRTGEKVFLECVQDMDHENMFWYRQDPGLGLRLIYFSYDVKMKEKGDIPEGYSVSREKKERFSLILESASTNQTSMYLCASSLRVQGIYSVLNEKLFFGSGTQLSVL.

This clone has a single count. This chain connects TRBV5-6 to TRBJ2-7; maybe TRBD2 (6 bases). The V end lost 2 bases, the J end lost 7 bases, and 13 bases lay between the germline ends. This CDR3 is 13 amino acids long. Per the germline V gene, CDR1 is SGHDT and CDR2 is YYEEEE. Here the CDR3 reads CASSFVSSGEQYF. CDR3 sequence (DNA): TGTGCCAGCAGCTTCGTTTCGAGCGGGGAGCAGTACTTC.

The chain uses TRBV2 and TRBJ2-3, with D maybe TRBD2 (5 bases). The germline V gene has CDR1 SNHLY and CDR2 FYNNEI. V was trimmed by 2 bases and J by 7 bases, leaving 13 bases between them. This CDR3 region has 14 residues. The CDR3 loop reads CASSERRFGNTQYF. The CDR3, as DNA: TGTGCCAGCAGTGAAAGGAGGTTTGGAAATACGCAGTATTTT.

This clone has a handful of counts. The chain uses TRBV5-1 and TRBJ1-2; 7 bases match TRBD1. Germline lookup yields CDR1 SGHRS and CDR2 YFSETQ. V was pared by 3 bases and J by 7 bases, with 9 bases of the junction left unmatched. The CDR3 runs 14 residues. The CDR3 is CASSSVYRDSGYTF. The CDR3 DNA reads as TGCGCCAGCAGCTCCGTATACCGGGACAGTGGCTACACCTTC.

The chain joins TRBV11-2 to TRBJ1-4, with D possibly TRBD1 on 6 matching bases. Germline CDR1 and CDR2: SGHAT and FQNNGV. The CDR3 is 15 amino acids. V was cut by 5 bases and J by 2 bases, with 12 bases left in between. The CDR3 spells CASSKGGRTNEKLFF. The CDR3 DNA reads as TGTGCCAGCAGCAAGGGGGGGAGGACTAATGAAAAACTGTTTTTT.

This sequence joins TRBV5-6 and TRBJ2-3; 10 nucleotides match TRBD1. CDR1 and CDR2 (germline): SGHDT, YYEEEE. The J segment lost 2 bases and the V segment lost 1 base, leaving 10 bases of the junction unmatched. The CDR3 is 18 residues long. The CDR3 coding sequence is TGTGCCAGCAGCTTGCCGGGACAGGGGATTTATGTCACAGATACGCAGTATTTT. It encodes CASSLPGQGIYVTDTQYF.

This clone was counted only a few times. The CDR3 is CASSQAFYGYTF. The CDR3 DNA reads as TGTGCCAGCAGCCAAGCATTCTATGGCTACACCTTC. J is TRBJ1-2 and V is TRBV3-1 (or the pseudogene TRBV3-2); D call uncertain. The V and J ends lost 1 base and 4 bases respectively, with 4 bases between them. In germline, CDR1 is LGHDT, CDR2 YNNKEL (reference sequence). The CDR3 covers 12 residues.

This clone was recorded once. As DNA, the CDR3 is TGTGCCAGCAGTCCCTCCCCAGGGGGGAGCAATCAGCCCCAGCATTTT. Its translation is CASSPSPGGSNQPQHF. The chain combines TRBV28 with TRBJ1-5; TRBD1 matches 7 bases. Germline lookup yields CDR1 MDHEN and CDR2 SYDVKM. Germline trimming cut 5 bases from V and 1 base from J; bases unmatched to any gene: 8. The CDR3 runs 16 residues.

CDR3 amino acids: CASSPGTGKGTGNNEQFF. CDR3 nucleotide sequence: TGTGCCAGCAGCCCTGGGACAGGCAAGGGTACAGGGAACAATGAGCAGTTCTTC. The rearrangement links TRBV14 to TRBJ2-1, with 8 bases lining up with TRBD1. The CDR3 has 18 amino acids. The germline gives CDR1 SGHDN, CDR2 FVKESK. V lost 4 bases and J lost 5; bases outside the gene matches: 16.

CDR3 loop: CASSFGLAGAYEQYF. The DNA of the CDR3 is TGTGCCAGCAGTTTCGGCCTAGCGGGGGCCTACGAGCAGTACTTC. The chain recombines TRBV27 with TRBJ2-7; 10 nucleotides line up with TRBD2. V lost 3 bases, J lost 2 bases, and 4 bases stayed unmatched. The germline V gene encodes CDR1 MNHEY and CDR2 SMNVEV (reference sequence). The CDR3 has 15 residues.

The J gene is TRBJ1-2, the V gene TRBV6-5, with TRBD1 matching 9 bases. The CDR3 is 14 amino acids. Per the germline V gene, CDR1 is MNHEY and CDR2 is SVGAGI. V shed 5 bases and J 7 bases; nucleotides not matched to a gene: 8. The CDR3 here is CASSLRDRAGGYTF. The CDR3 DNA sequence: TGTGCCAGCAGTCTCCGGGACAGGGCGGGTGGCTACACCTTC.

The CDR3 sequence: CASSSPPWGGNTDTQYF. CDR3 coding DNA: TGTGCCAGCAGCTCGCCGCCTTGGGGGGGCAACACAGATACGCAGTATTTT. The chain links TRBV5-4 to TRBJ2-3; tentatively, D is TRBD2 (7 bases). The CDR3 totals 17 residues. The V end was cut by 3 bases, the J end by 2 bases, with 19 bases between. The germline gives CDR1 SGHNT, CDR2 YYREEE (reference sequence).

The chain uses TRBV10-3 and TRBJ2-7; 9 bases align to TRBD1. The CDR3 length is 13 residues. Germline-derived CDR1 and CDR2 are ENHRY and SYGVKD. Trimming cost V 10 bases and J 7 bases; bases outside gene matches: 11. CDR3 DNA sequence: TGTGCCACCAGGGACAGGGACGCGGGGGAGCAGTACTTC. It specifies CATRDRDAGEQYF.

This clone came up many times. This rearrangement joins TRBV3-1 (or the pseudogene TRBV3-2) to TRBJ1-5, with D possibly matching TRBD1 (6 bases). Between the trimmed V and J ends, which lost 0 bases and 2 bases, there was a span of 8 bases. Germline V gene data show CDR1 as LGHDT and CDR2 as YNNKEL (reference sequence). This CDR3 is 15 amino acids long. CDR3 DNA sequence: TGTGCCAGCAGCCAAGACTCAGGGGGCAATCAGCCCCAGCATTTT. Its translation is CASSQDSGGNQPQHF.

This clone was seen a single time. This chain connects TRBV29-1 to TRBJ1-1; no reliable D call. The CDR3 runs 13 residues. Germline CDR1 is SQVTM and CDR2 is ANQGSEA. Trimming removed 4 bases at V and 1 base at J, with 10 bases between. CDR3 sequence (DNA): TGCAGCGTTGTGCTATGGTCGAACACTGAAGCTTTCTTT. The encoded protein is CSVVLWSNTEAFF.

The rearrangement uses TRBV6-5 and TRBJ1-1; 7 bases agree with TRBD1. The germline gives CDR1 MNHEY, CDR2 SVGAGI. The CDR3 length is 13 residues. V dropped 5 bases and J dropped 7; count of bases not matched to a gene: 7. In DNA, the CDR3 is TGTGCCAGCAGTCCTTTACAGGGGAGTGAAGCTTTCTTT. The encoded protein is CASSPLQGSEAFF.

Written as DNA, the CDR3 is TGCGCCAGCAGCTCGGAGGGCACATACACCGGGGAGCTGTTTTTT. Translating it yields CASSSEGTYTGELFF. This rearrangement joins TRBV5-1 to TRBJ2-2; TRBD2 might be the D (6 bases). This CDR3 comprises 15 residues. Trimming left V 3 bases short and J 3 bases short, with 12 bases between. Germline V lookup: CDR1 SGHRS, CDR2 YFSETQ.

CDR3 nucleotides: TGCGCCAGCAGCTTGTACAGCGGGGAAGAGACCCAGTACTTC. As protein: CASSLYSGEETQYF. The chain couples TRBV5-1 to TRBJ2-5, with 7 bases identical to TRBD2. CDR3 length: 14 amino acids. J was trimmed by 3 bases and V by 1 base; bases with no gene match: 3. In germline, CDR1 is SGHRS, CDR2 YFSETQ.